Listed below are T cell receptor beta chains from one sample, sequenced in a study of brain metastases from non-small cell lung cancer. Method: immunoSEQ multiplex PCR; TCRdb's copy keeps in-frame clones and lacks some. The sample has 3,700 or so clones; approximately 90% are singletons. Specimen: primary lung tumor tissue. These receptors were collected from a donor over 35 with non-small cell lung cancer. Both conserved end residues are part of each CDR3. D genes are given only for firm matches. Size is stated for part of the rows, as once, few or many counts, or as a class when the clone is expanded.

V: TRBV3-1/TRBV3-2
size: NA
D: NA
J: TRBJ1-5
DNA: TGTGTCAGCAGCCTAGGACAGACCAATCAGCCCCAGCATTTT
CDR3: CVSSLGQTNQPQHF

V: TRBV30
size: NA
D: NA
J: TRBJ1-5
DNA: TGTGCCTGGAGTGAGGGGAACTTCAATCAGCCCCAGCATTTT
CDR3: CAWSEGNFNQPQHF

V: TRBV6-5
size: NA
D: NA
J: TRBJ1-1
DNA: TGTGCCAGCAAGTCTCTGGCAGTGAACACTGAAGCTTTCTTT
CDR3: CASKSLAVNTEAFF

V: TRBV3-1/TRBV3-2
size: NA
D: TRBD2
J: TRBJ2-3
DNA: TGTGCCAGCAGCCCCGGGGGGGGGACAGATACGCAGTATTTT
CDR3: CASSPGGGTDTQYF

V: TRBV30
size: NA
D: NA
J: TRBJ1-3
DNA: TGTGCCTGGAGGGGGGACGGCTACTCTGGAAACACCATATATTTT
CDR3: CAWRGDGYSGNTIYF

V: TRBV9
size: NA
D: TRBD1
J: TRBJ2-7
DNA: TGTGCCAGCAGCGCGTCGCCGGACAGGGGGTCTTTCTACGAGCAGTACTTC
CDR3: CASSASPDRGSFYEQYF

V: TRBV24-1
size: few
D: NA
J: TRBJ2-5
DNA: TGTGCCACCAGTGATTTCAGGGAGCAGGCGGAGACCCAGTACTTC
CDR3: CATSDFREQAETQYF

V: TRBV7-2
size: once
D: TRBD1
J: TRBJ1-2
DNA: TGTGCCAGCAGCCCTAGGGGGACAGGCCCTAAAGTTGGTGGCTACACCTTC
CDR3: CASSPRGTGPKVGGYTF

V: TRBV6-5
size: NA
D: TRBD2
J: TRBJ2-3
DNA: TGTACCAGCAGTCCCTGGCGGGGGACAGATACGCAGTATTTT
CDR3: CTSSPWRGTDTQYF

V: TRBV15
size: few
D: TRBD2
J: TRBJ2-3
DNA: TGTGCCACCAGCGCCTCCGGGACTAGTGGAGATACGCAGTATTTT
CDR3: CATSASGTSGDTQYF

V: TRBV4-1
size: NA
D: TRBD1
J: TRBJ1-1
DNA: TGCGCCAGCAGCAAACCGGGACAGATGAACACTGAAGCTTTCTTT
CDR3: CASSKPGQMNTEAFF

V: TRBV6-5
size: NA
D: NA
J: TRBJ2-1
DNA: TGTGCCAGCAGTTACTCTAGGGTTGAGCAGTTCTTC
CDR3: CASSYSRVEQFF

V: TRBV10-3
size: NA
D: NA
J: TRBJ2-1
DNA: TGTGCCATCAACGAGGGATTCAATGAGCAGTTCTTC
CDR3: CAINEGFNEQFF

V: TRBV11-1
size: NA
D: NA
J: TRBJ2-7
DNA: TGTGCCAGCAGCTCAGCTTATTTGTACGAGCAGTACTTC
CDR3: CASSSAYLYEQYF

V: TRBV6-5
size: NA
D: NA
J: TRBJ1-5
DNA: TGTGCCAGCAGTTACTCGAAGGATGGCAAACCCCAGCATTTT
CDR3: CASSYSKDGKPQHF

V: TRBV12-3/TRBV12-4
size: NA
D: NA
J: TRBJ2-7
DNA: TGTGCCAGCAGTTCAATGGGGGCGCAGTACTTC
CDR3: CASSSMGAQYF

V: TRBV10-2
size: NA
D: NA
J: TRBJ1-5
DNA: TGCGCCAGCAGTGAGTCGGGGCATAGAAATCAGCCCCAGCATTTT
CDR3: CASSESGHRNQPQHF

V: TRBV6-1
size: once
D: NA
J: TRBJ2-7
DNA: TGTGCCAGCAGTGAAGGAGACAGCTCCTACGAGCAGTACTTC
CDR3: CASSEGDSSYEQYF

V: TRBV30
size: once
D: NA
J: TRBJ2-5
DNA: TGTGCCTGGAGTGCGTCAGGGCACATCCAAGAGACCCAGTACTTC
CDR3: CAWSASGHIQETQYF

V: TRBV19
size: NA
D: NA
J: TRBJ2-2
DNA: TGTGCCAGTGGAGCAGGGTATCCCGGGGAGCTGTTTTTT
CDR3: CASGAGYPGELFF

V: TRBV9
size: once
D: TRBD2
J: TRBJ2-5
DNA: TGTGCCAGCAGCGTAGGAGGGCCTAGCGGCTACCCCCAAGAGACCCAGTACTTC
CDR3: CASSVGGPSGYPQETQYF

V: TRBV25-1
size: NA
D: NA
J: TRBJ1-2
DNA: TGTGCCAGCAGTGCAAACAGCTATGGCTACACCTTC
CDR3: CASSANSYGYTF

V: TRBV3-1/TRBV3-2
size: NA
D: NA
J: TRBJ1-2
DNA: TGTGCCAGCAGCCAAGTATGGGGATCGAGTGGCTACACCTTC
CDR3: CASSQVWGSSGYTF

V: TRBV6-5
size: NA
D: NA
J: TRBJ1-3
DNA: TGTGCCAGCAGCTCAGGGGTACGGTCTGGAAACACCATATATTTT
CDR3: CASSSGVRSGNTIYF

V: TRBV6-5
size: NA
D: TRBD1
J: TRBJ2-1
DNA: TGTGCCAGCAGGGGGGACAGGCCCCGTGTCCATGAGCAGTTCTTC
CDR3: CASRGDRPRVHEQFF

V: TRBV4-2
size: NA
D: TRBD1
J: TRBJ1-4
DNA: TGTGCCAGCAGCCAAGCCTCGCGGACAGGGGGTGAAAAACTGTTTTTT
CDR3: CASSQASRTGGEKLFF

V: TRBV24-1
size: NA
D: NA
J: TRBJ2-1
DNA: TGTGCCACCAGTGATCTCGTCGGGGGGCCCTACAATGAGCAGTTCTTC
CDR3: CATSDLVGGPYNEQFF

V: TRBV18
size: NA
D: TRBD2
J: TRBJ2-7
DNA: TGTGCCAGCTCACCACCGAGGACTAGCGGGGGATACGAGCAGTACTTC
CDR3: CASSPPRTSGGYEQYF

V: TRBV29-1
size: NA
D: NA
J: TRBJ1-6
DNA: TGCAGCGTAAAAACGTCCTCGAATTCACCCCTCCACTTT
CDR3: CSVKTSSNSPLHF

V: TRBV4-3
size: NA
D: NA
J: TRBJ2-7
DNA: TGCGCCAGCAGCCCGAGCGCGGGGGCAGGAGACGAGCAGTACTTC
CDR3: CASSPSAGAGDEQYF

V: TRBV5-1
size: NA
D: TRBD2
J: TRBJ2-5
DNA: TGCGCCAGCAGCCTCCGGGGGGGAGAGACCCAGTACTTC
CDR3: CASSLRGGETQYF

V: TRBV4-2
size: once
D: TRBD2
J: TRBJ2-5
DNA: TGTGCCAGCAGCCAAGATGGGCTAGCGGGGGTTGCCCTTCAAGAGACCCAGTACTTC
CDR3: CASSQDGLAGVALQETQYF

V: TRBV5-5
size: few
D: TRBD2
J: TRBJ2-3
DNA: TGTGCCAGCAGCCGTGAGCGGGGGATAGATACGCAGTATTTT
CDR3: CASSRERGIDTQYF

V: TRBV6-2/TRBV6-3
size: NA
D: NA
J: TRBJ1-1
DNA: TGTGCCAGCAGTTACTCGGGGGGTAGAAGGGATGAAGCTTTCTTT
CDR3: CASSYSGGRRDEAFF

V: TRBV3-1/TRBV3-2
size: NA
D: NA
J: TRBJ1-2
DNA: TGTGCCAGCAGCCAAGATGGCAGGGGCCCCAGATATAACTATGGCTACACCTTC
CDR3: CASSQDGRGPRYNYGYTF

V: TRBV7-8
size: NA
D: NA
J: TRBJ1-1
DNA: TGTGCCAGCAGCCGAGCGGGGCGCGACACTGAAGCTTTCTTT
CDR3: CASSRAGRDTEAFF

V: TRBV2
size: NA
D: TRBD1
J: TRBJ1-3
DNA: TGTGCCAGCAGTCCGAACCTAGGGACAGCCTGGCGCCTCTCTGGAAACACCATATATTTT
CDR3: CASSPNLGTAWRLSGNTIYF

V: TRBV6-5
size: NA
D: NA
J: TRBJ2-7
DNA: TGTGCCAGCAGCGTAACAGGGGGGGAACCCTACGAGCAATACTTC
CDR3: CASSVTGGEPYEQYF